This T cell receptor (beta chain) came from a study of OX40 agonist ivuxolimab in advanced cancers. Study-wide background: Every 2 weeks, patients got intravenous ivuxolimab at one of six dose levels (0.01-10 mg/kg). The study, taken as a whole, reports: CD4+ and CD8+ T cells in blood underwent clonal expansion by week 6 at 0.1 to 3.0 mg/kg. Partly responding patients at 0.1-3.0 mg/kg showed some of the smallest clonal expansion.

Germline CDR1 and CDR2: SNHLY and FYNNEI. The CDR3 length is 15 residues. The V gene lost 5 bases and the J gene lost 2 bases, with 15 bases spanning the gap. Some clones are missing from TCRdb's copy, which holds only in-frame ones; the method was immunoSEQ multiplex PCR. This table holds 20,000 to 25,000 clones, just under 85% found once. Notes on this clone: Its specificity is unknown.

Exclusion applied to patients with autoimmune disease history or systemic immunosuppression. The receptor comes from an adult with an advanced solid tumor such as melanoma, head and neck, liver or kidney cancer. Sequenced here: CD4+ or CD8+ T cells sorted from blood, sampled in a trial of the OX40 agonist ivuxolimab. The chain couples TRBV2 to TRBJ1-2, with no clear D. This CDR3 is CASSLGWGRNYGYTF. The CDR3 DNA reads TGTGCCAGCAGTCTGGGCTGGGGAAGAAACTATGGCTACACCTTC. The variable domain in full, completed from reference TRBV2 and TRBJ1-2, reads EPEVTQTPSHQVTQMGQEVILRCVPISNHLYFYWYRQILGQKVEFLVSFYNNEISEKSEIFDDQFSVERPDGSNFTLKIRSTKLEDSAMYFCASSLGWGRNYGYTFGSGTRLTVV.